The rows below give T cell receptor beta chains drawn from one sample of a study of T cells in tumors after PD-1 blockade. The method was immunoSEQ multiplex PCR; TCRdb's version includes in-frame clones alone and lacks a portion of them. The profile shows fewer than 55,000 clones, approximately 81% of them singletons. Specimen: PBMCs, collected before anti-PD-1 treatment. Receptors were obtained from a human donor with basal cell carcinoma. The CDR3 runs from the conserved cysteine through the conserved F or W. A D gene is named only where the DNA matches it firmly. Rows give clone size only sometimes, using once, few, many, or a class for an expanded clone.

D: NA; size: NA; V: TRBV7-9; J: TRBJ1-2; CDR3: CASTPRGGGVYGYTF; DNA: TGTGCCAGCACCCCCAGGGGCGGGGGAGTCTATGGCTACACCTTC
D: TRBD1; size: NA; V: TRBV7-8; J: TRBJ1-1; CDR3: CASSLAGTGTARGTEAFF; DNA: TGTGCCAGCAGCTTAGCCGGGACAGGCACGGCAAGGGGAACTGAAGCTTTCTTT
D: NA; size: few; V: TRBV18; J: TRBJ1-1; CDR3: CASSQGQHTEAFF; DNA: TGTGCCAGCTCGCAAGGACAGCACACTGAAGCTTTCTTT
D: TRBD1; size: NA; V: TRBV6-6; J: TRBJ2-7; CDR3: CASTLGQGAREQYF; DNA: TGTGCCAGCACCTTGGGACAGGGGGCGAGGGAGCAGTACTTC
D: NA; size: NA; V: TRBV7-2; J: TRBJ2-1; CDR3: CASSLDASSYNEQFF; DNA: TGTGCCAGCAGCTTAGACGCAAGCTCCTACAATGAGCAGTTCTTC
D: NA; size: NA; V: TRBV10-3; J: TRBJ1-1; CDR3: CAISESGEITEAFF; DNA: TGTGCCATCAGTGAGTCGGGGGAAATCACTGAAGCTTTCTTT
D: TRBD1; size: NA; V: TRBV2; J: TRBJ2-3; CDR3: CASSRQGALGDTQYF; DNA: TGTGCCAGCAGTCGACAGGGGGCATTGGGAGATACGCAGTATTTT
D: NA; size: NA; V: TRBV30; J: TRBJ1-5; CDR3: CAWNIRGDQPQHF; DNA: TGTGCCTGGAACATCCGGGGGGATCAGCCCCAGCATTTT
D: NA; size: few; V: TRBV19; J: TRBJ1-1; CDR3: CASSIGGAAGANTEAFF; DNA: TGTGCCAGTAGTATCGGGGGAGCCGCAGGAGCGAACACTGAAGCTTTCTTT
D: NA; size: few; V: TRBV19; J: TRBJ2-7; CDR3: CASSIKGGRYEQYF; DNA: TGTGCCAGTAGTATAAAAGGGGGTAGGTACGAGCAGTACTTC
D: NA; size: NA; V: TRBV7-2; J: TRBJ1-2; CDR3: CASSLRFEGNWSYTF; DNA: TGTGCCAGCAGCTTACGGTTCGAGGGGAATTGGAGCTACACCTTC
D: TRBD1; size: NA; V: TRBV15; J: TRBJ1-1; CDR3: CATSQGQGADTEAFF; DNA: TGTGCCACCAGCCAAGGACAGGGGGCAGACACTGAAGCTTTCTTT
D: NA; size: NA; V: TRBV3-1/TRBV3-2; J: TRBJ1-2; CDR3: CASSPDRNYGYTF; DNA: TGTGCCAGCAGCCCGGACAGAAACTATGGCTACACCTTC
D: NA; size: NA; V: TRBV10-3; J: TRBJ1-5; CDR3: CATRLGGNQPQHF; DNA: TGTGCCACCCGTTTGGGCGGCAATCAGCCCCAGCATTTT
D: NA; size: NA; V: TRBV27; J: TRBJ1-6; CDR3: CASSLSPASSYNSPLHF; DNA: TGTGCCAGCAGTTTATCACCAGCCAGCTCCTATAATTCACCCCTCCACTTT
D: NA; size: NA; V: TRBV27; J: TRBJ1-6; CDR3: CASSFQVNSPLHF; DNA: TGTGCCAGCAGTTTTCAGGTTAATTCACCCCTCCACTTT
D: NA; size: NA; V: TRBV28; J: TRBJ1-3; CDR3: CASSLNGAGRNTIYF; DNA: TGTGCCAGCAGTTTAAACGGGGCAGGGAGAAACACCATATATTTT
D: TRBD1; size: NA; V: TRBV2; J: TRBJ1-1; CDR3: CASRSGGTEAFF; DNA: TGTGCCAGCCGATCAGGGGGCACTGAAGCTTTCTTT
D: TRBD2; size: NA; V: TRBV6-4; J: TRBJ2-1; CDR3: CASSPAGGLYNEQFF; DNA: TGTGCCAGCAGTCCAGCGGGGGGGCTCTACAATGAGCAGTTCTTC
D: NA; size: NA; V: TRBV12-3/TRBV12-4; J: TRBJ2-7; CDR3: CASSRDNYEQYF; DNA: TGTGCCAGCAGTAGGGACAATTACGAGCAGTACTTC
D: TRBD2; size: NA; V: TRBV3-1/TRBV3-2; J: TRBJ2-2; CDR3: CASSIRGVGTGELFF; DNA: TGTGCCAGCAGCATTCGGGGGGTCGGCACCGGGGAGCTGTTTTTT
D: NA; size: NA; V: TRBV5-8; J: TRBJ2-3; CDR3: CASSFRDTYSDTQYF; DNA: TGTGCCAGCAGCTTCCGGGACACGTATTCAGATACGCAGTATTTT
D: NA; size: NA; V: TRBV5-1; J: TRBJ1-1; CDR3: CASSLEGGRNTEAFF; DNA: TGCGCCAGCAGCTTGGAGGGTGGCCGGAACACTGAAGCTTTCTTT
D: TRBD2; size: few; V: TRBV7-9; J: TRBJ2-1; CDR3: CASSYNPGGGYNEQFF; DNA: TGTGCCAGCAGCTATAACCCGGGCGGGGGCTACAATGAGCAGTTCTTC
D: NA; size: NA; V: TRBV5-1; J: TRBJ2-7; CDR3: CASSWDLSYEQYF; DNA: TGCGCCAGCAGCTGGGACCTATCCTACGAGCAGTACTTC
D: NA; size: few; V: TRBV6-6; J: TRBJ2-7; CDR3: CASSYEGYEQYF; DNA: TGTGCCAGCAGTTATGAGGGTTACGAGCAGTACTTC
D: NA; size: few; V: TRBV21-1; J: TRBJ2-2; CDR3: CASSKRLAGGRTGELFF; DNA: TGTGCCAGCAGCAAAAGACTAGCGGGGGGGCGAACCGGGGAGCTGTTTTTT
D: TRBD1; size: NA; V: TRBV24-1; J: TRBJ2-1; CDR3: CATSGTGVYNEQFF; DNA: TGTGCCACTTCCGGGACAGGGGTGTACAATGAGCAGTTCTTC
D: NA; size: NA; V: TRBV5-1; J: TRBJ2-7; CDR3: CASSLDITDEQYF; DNA: TGCGCCAGCAGCTTGGACATAACGGACGAGCAGTACTTC
D: TRBD2; size: NA; V: TRBV10-2; J: TRBJ2-2; CDR3: CASTGLVSTGELFF; DNA: TGCGCCAGCACAGGACTAGTTTCCACTGGGGAGCTGTTTTTT
D: TRBD1; size: NA; V: TRBV18; J: TRBJ2-2; CDR3: CASSPLGTGKNGELFF; DNA: TGTGCCAGCTCACCCCTCGGGACAGGGAAGAACGGGGAGCTGTTTTTT
D: TRBD1; size: NA; V: TRBV5-1; J: TRBJ1-2; CDR3: CASRPGQGHGYTF; DNA: TGCGCCAGCAGACCGGGACAGGGACATGGCTACACCTTC
D: TRBD1; size: NA; V: TRBV19; J: TRBJ2-7; CDR3: CASREDRGSYEQYF; DNA: TGTGCCAGTAGAGAAGACAGGGGCTCCTACGAGCAGTACTTC
D: NA; size: NA; V: TRBV6-4; J: TRBJ2-3; CDR3: CASSDVAGITDTQYF; DNA: TGTGCCAGCAGTGACGTTGCGGGGATCACAGATACGCAGTATTTT
D: NA; size: NA; V: TRBV3-1/TRBV3-2; J: TRBJ2-1; CDR3: CASSQAGGSYNEQFF; DNA: TGTGCCAGCAGCCAAGCCGGAGGGTCCTACAATGAGCAGTTCTTC
D: NA; size: NA; V: TRBV18; J: TRBJ2-5; CDR3: CASSPRSGRETQYF; DNA: TGTGCCAGCTCACCACGATCAGGGCGAGAGACCCAGTACTTC
D: TRBD1; size: NA; V: TRBV5-4; J: TRBJ2-7; CDR3: CASSLRTGEIYEQYF; DNA: TGTGCCAGCAGCTTAAGGACAGGTGAGATCTACGAGCAGTACTTC